What follows is one T cell receptor beta chain and its context. What it binds is not known. The J segment lost 7 bases and the V segment lost 0 bases, leaving 6 bases of the junction unmatched. The germline CDR1 and CDR2 sequences are MGHDK and SYGVNS. The CDR3 has 15 amino acids. Unique molecular identifiers were used in preparing the TCRbeta library. TCRdb itself ran the PCR reads through MiXCR, one entry per CDR3 protein. Here the sample spans roughly 250,000 distinct CDR3 sequences, roughly 8.2% being singletons. The data originate from a study of T-cell reconstitution after alpha-beta-depleted transplantation in children. Findings and caveats of the study: TCRbeta diversity was high at day 60 in some patients (a result of surviving recipient T cells and thymic progenitors).

The sample here was PBMCs, mostly from graft donor cells, taken 180 days after TCRalphabeta/CD19-depleted stem cell transplant. This clonotype was sampled from a male patient younger than 18 who had a stem cell transplant for acute lymphoblastic leukemia, so the T cells may come from the graft donor. The rearrangement uses TRBV25-1 and TRBJ1-1; 9 bases map to TRBD1. The CDR3 DNA sequence: TGTGCCAGCAGTGAATACCGGACAGGGGCCAGTGAAGCTTTCTTT. It translates to CASSEYRTGASEAFF.